This is a list of T cell receptor beta chains from one sample in a study of cytomegalovirus exposure and HLA in healthy donors. Method: immunoSEQ multiplex PCR; TCRdb's copy keeps in-frame clones and lacks some. This repertoire shows 200,000 to 250,000 clones, 70% to 90% found once; its top ten account for about 3.1%. Sequencing was performed on PBMCs. Every receptor here comes from a man aged 25-40 years in good health and CMV-seronegative. Both conserved end residues are part of each CDR3. The order of the fields is V gene, clone size, J gene, CDR3 protein. The listing skips clone size in some rows; elsewhere it reads once, few, many or a size class.

TRBV7-9	few	TRBJ1-5	CASSAGTGKQPQHF
TRBV27	.	TRBJ2-7	CASRVSGGGSEQYF
TRBV9	few	TRBJ2-7	CASSVGAVSYEQYF
TRBV5-4	.	TRBJ2-1	CASSLGGGGALNEQFF
TRBV10-1	few	TRBJ2-7	CASSDSGSYEQYF
TRBV7-9	.	TRBJ2-3	CASSRQPQVSTDTQYF
TRBV2	few	TRBJ2-4	CASSDPRQAKNIQYF
TRBV15	.	TRBJ2-5	CATSRDYSQETQYF
TRBV6-1	once	TRBJ2-1	CASSEGLRGGIGNEQFF
TRBV4-3	.	TRBJ2-3	CASSQDRRYGWSTDTQYF
TRBV6-1	.	TRBJ2-7	CASSGTRDRGDEQYF
TRBV2	.	TRBJ1-4	CASGRAEREKLFF
TRBV6-1	.	TRBJ2-7	CASSEGLALEQYF
TRBV18	.	TRBJ2-1	CASSPGAGIYNEQFF
TRBV28	.	TRBJ1-1	CASRGGDRGSLTEAFF
TRBV6-5	.	TRBJ2-2	CASSWDLTGELFF
TRBV9	.	TRBJ1-4	CASSKTGGLRKLFF
TRBV6-5	.	TRBJ2-2	CASRGGTGELFF
TRBV9	.	TRBJ2-2	CASSVGPPLLDRNTGELFF
TRBV6-1	.	TRBJ2-7	CASSPPGGPLEQYF
TRBV9	.	TRBJ2-3	CASSGRGVTDTQYF
TRBV5-1	.	TRBJ2-5	CASSFQQTSGVQETQYF